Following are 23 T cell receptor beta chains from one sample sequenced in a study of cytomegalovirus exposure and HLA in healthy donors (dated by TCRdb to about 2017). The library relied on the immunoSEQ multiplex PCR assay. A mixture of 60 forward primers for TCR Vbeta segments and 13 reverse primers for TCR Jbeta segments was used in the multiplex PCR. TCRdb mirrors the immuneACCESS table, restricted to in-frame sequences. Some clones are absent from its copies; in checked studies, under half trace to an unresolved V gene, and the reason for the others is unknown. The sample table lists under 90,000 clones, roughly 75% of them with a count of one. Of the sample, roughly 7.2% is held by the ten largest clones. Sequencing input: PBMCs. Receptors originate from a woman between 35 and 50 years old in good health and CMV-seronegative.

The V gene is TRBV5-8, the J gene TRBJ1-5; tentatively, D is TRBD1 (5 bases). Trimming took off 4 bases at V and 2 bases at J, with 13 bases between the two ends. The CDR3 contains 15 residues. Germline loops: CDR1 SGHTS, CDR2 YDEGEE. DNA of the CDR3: TGTGCCAGCAGCCTCCGGGGGACGGGCAATCAGCCCCAGCATTTT. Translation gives CASSLRGTGNQPQHF.

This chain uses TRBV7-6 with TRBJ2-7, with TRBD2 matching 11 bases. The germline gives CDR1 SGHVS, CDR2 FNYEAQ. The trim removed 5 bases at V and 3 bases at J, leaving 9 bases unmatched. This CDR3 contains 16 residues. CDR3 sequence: CASSKGTSGSLYEQYF. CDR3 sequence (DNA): TGTGCCAGCAGCAAGGGAACTAGCGGGAGTCTCTACGAGCAGTACTTC.

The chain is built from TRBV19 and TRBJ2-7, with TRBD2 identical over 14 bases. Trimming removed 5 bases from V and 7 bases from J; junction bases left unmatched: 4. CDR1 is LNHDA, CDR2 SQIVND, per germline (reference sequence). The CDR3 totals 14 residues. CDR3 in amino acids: CASSSGLAGGEQYF. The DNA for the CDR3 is TGTGCCAGTAGTTCCGGACTAGCGGGAGGAGAGCAGTACTTC.

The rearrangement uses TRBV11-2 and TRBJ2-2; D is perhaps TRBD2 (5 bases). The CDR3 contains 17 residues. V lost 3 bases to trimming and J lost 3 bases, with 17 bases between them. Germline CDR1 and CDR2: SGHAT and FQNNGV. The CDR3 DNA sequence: TGTGCCAGCAGCTTCGAAGGGAGTATTAAGGACACCGGGGAGCTGTTTTTT. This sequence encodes CASSFEGSIKDTGELFF.

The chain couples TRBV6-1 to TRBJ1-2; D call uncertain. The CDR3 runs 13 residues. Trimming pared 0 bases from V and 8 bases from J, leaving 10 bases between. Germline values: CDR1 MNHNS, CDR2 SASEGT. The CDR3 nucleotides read TGTGCCAGCAGTGAAGCGCGAGGAGGCGGCTACACCTTC. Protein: CASSEARGGGYTF.

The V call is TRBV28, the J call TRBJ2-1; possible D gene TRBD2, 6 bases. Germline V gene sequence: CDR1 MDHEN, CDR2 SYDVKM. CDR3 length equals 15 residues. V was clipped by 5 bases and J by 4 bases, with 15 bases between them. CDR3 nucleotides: TGTGCCAGCAGTCCTCCGGGACTCCAATACAATGAGCAGTTCTTC. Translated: CASSPPGLQYNEQFF.

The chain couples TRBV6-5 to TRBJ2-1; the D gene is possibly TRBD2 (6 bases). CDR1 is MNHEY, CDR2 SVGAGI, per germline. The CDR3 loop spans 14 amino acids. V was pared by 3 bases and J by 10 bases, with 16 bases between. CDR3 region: CASSYRSPGGEQFF. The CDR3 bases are TGTGCCAGCAGTTATCGCAGCCCCGGAGGGGAGCAGTTCTTC.

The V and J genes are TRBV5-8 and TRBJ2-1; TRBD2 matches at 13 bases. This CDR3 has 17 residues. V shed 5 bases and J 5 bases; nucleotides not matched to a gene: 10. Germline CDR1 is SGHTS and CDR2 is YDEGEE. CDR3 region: CASSPFRLAGGHNEQFF. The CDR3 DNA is TGTGCCAGCAGTCCCTTCCGACTAGCGGGAGGCCACAATGAGCAGTTCTTC.

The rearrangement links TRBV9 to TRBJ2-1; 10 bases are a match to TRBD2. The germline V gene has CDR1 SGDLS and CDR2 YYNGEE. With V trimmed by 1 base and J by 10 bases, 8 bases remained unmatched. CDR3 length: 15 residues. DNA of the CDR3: TGTGCCAGCAGCGTATCAGCGGGGGGGCCGGAGGAGCAGTTCTTC. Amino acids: CASSVSAGGPEEQFF.

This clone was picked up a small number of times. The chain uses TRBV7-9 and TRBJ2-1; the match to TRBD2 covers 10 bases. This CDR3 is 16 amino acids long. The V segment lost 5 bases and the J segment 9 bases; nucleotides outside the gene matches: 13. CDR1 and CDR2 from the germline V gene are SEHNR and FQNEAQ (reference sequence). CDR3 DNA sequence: TGTGCCAGCAGCCGTACCCTAGCGGGAGATTCCGTTGAGCAGTTCTTC. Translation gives CASSRTLAGDSVEQFF.

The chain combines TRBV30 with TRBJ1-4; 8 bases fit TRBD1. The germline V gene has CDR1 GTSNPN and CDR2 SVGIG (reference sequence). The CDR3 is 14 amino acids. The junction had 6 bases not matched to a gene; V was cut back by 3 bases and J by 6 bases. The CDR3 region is CAWRTGQGDEKLFF. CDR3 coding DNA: TGTGCCTGGAGGACCGGACAGGGAGATGAAAAACTGTTTTTT.

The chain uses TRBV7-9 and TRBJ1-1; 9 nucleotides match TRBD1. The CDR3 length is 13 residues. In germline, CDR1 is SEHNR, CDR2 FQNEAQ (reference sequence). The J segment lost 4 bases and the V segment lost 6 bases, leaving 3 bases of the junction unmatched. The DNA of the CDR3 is TGTGCCAGCAGTCAGACAGGGGGCACTGAAGCTTTCTTT. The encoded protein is CASSQTGGTEAFF.

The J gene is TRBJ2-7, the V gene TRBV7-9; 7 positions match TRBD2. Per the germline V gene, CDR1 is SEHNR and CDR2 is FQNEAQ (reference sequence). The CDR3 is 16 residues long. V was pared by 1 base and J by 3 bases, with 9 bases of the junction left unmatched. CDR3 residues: CASSLEGSGALYEQYF. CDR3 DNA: TGTGCCAGCAGCTTAGAAGGGAGCGGGGCTCTCTACGAGCAGTACTTC.

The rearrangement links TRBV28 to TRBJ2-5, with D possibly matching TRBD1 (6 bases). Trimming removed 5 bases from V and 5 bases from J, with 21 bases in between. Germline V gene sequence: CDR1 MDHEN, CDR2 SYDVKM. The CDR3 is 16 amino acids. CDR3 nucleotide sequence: TGTGCCAGCAGTCTACGAACAGGGCGGGCTAGGGAGACCCAGTACTTC. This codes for CASSLRTGRARETQYF.

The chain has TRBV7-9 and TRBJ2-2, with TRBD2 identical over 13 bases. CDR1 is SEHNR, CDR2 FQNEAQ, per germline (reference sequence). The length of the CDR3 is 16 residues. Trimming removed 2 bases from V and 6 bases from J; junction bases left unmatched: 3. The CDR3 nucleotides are TGTGCCAGCAGCTTATTGACTAGCGGGAGGTCCGGGGAGCTGTTTTTT. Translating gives CASSLLTSGRSGELFF.

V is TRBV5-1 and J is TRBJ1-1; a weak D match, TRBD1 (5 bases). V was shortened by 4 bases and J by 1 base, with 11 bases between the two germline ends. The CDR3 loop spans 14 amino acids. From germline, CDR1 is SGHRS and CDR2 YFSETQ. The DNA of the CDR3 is TGCGCCAGCAGCCTTACAGGCCGGAACACTGAAGCTTTCTTT. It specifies CASSLTGRNTEAFF.

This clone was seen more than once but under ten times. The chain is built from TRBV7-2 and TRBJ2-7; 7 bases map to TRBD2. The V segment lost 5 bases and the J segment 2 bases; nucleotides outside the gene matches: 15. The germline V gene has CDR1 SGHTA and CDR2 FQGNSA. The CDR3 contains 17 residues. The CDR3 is CASSPLGEAGIAYEQYF. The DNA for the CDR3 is TGTGCCAGCAGCCCACTAGGGGAAGCGGGGATTGCCTACGAGCAGTACTTC.

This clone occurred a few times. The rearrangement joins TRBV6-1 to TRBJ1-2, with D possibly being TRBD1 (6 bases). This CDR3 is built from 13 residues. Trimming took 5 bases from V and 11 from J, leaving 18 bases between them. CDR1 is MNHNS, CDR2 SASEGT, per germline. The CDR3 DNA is TGTGCCAGCAGTCCACAGGGATCTATGGGGTACACCTTC. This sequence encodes CASSPQGSMGYTF.

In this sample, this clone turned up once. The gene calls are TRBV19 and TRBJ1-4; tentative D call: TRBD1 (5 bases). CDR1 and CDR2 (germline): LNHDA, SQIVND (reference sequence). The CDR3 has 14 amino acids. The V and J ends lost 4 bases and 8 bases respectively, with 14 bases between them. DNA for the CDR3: TGTGCCAGTAGTACCGACAGCCTACCGGAAAAACTGTTTTTT. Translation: CASSTDSLPEKLFF.

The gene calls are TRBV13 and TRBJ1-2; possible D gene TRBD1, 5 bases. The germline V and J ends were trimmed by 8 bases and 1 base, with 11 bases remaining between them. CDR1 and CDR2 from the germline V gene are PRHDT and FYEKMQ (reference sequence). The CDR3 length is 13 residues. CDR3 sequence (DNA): TGTGCCAGCGGGGCAGGACATAACTATGGCTACACCTTC. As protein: CASGAGHNYGYTF. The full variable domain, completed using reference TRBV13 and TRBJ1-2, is AAGVIQSPRHLIKEKRETATLKCYPIPRHDTVYWYQQGPGQDPQFLISFYEKMQSDKGSIPDRFSAQQFSDYHSELNMSSLELGDSALYFCASGAGHNYGYTFGSGTRLTVV.

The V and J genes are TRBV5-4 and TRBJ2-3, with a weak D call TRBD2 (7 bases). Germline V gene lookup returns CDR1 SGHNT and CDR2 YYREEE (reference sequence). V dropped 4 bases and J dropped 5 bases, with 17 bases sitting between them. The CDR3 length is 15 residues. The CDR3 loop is CASSPGGGGLDTQYF. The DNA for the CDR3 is TGTGCCAGCAGCCCTGGTGGCGGGGGCCTAGATACGCAGTATTTT. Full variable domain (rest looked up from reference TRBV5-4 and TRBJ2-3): ETGVTQSPTHLIKTRGQQVTLRCSSQSGHNTVSWYQQALGQGPQFIFQYYREEENGRGNFPPRFSGLQFPNYSSELNVNALELDDSALYLCASSPGGGGLDTQYFGPGTRLTVL.

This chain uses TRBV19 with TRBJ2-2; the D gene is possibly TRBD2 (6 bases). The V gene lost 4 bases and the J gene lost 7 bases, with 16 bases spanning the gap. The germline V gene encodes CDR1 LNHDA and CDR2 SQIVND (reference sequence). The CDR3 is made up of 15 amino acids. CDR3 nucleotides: TGTGCCAGTAGTACCCCCGGGACGCGGGGCGGGGAGCTGTTTTTT. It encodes CASSTPGTRGGELFF. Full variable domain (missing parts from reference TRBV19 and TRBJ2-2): DGGITQSPKYLFRKEGQNVTLSCEQNLNHDAMYWYRQDPGQGLRLIYYSQIVNDFQKGDIAEGYSVSREKKESFPLTVTSAQKNPTAFYLCASSTPGTRGGELFFGEGSRLTVL.

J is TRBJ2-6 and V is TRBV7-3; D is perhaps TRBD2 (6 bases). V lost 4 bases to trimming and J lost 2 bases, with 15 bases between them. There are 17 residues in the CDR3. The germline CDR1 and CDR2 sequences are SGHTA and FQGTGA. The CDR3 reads CASSWGLSAPGANVLTF. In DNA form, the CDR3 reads TGTGCCAGCAGCTGGGGACTTTCCGCGCCTGGGGCCAACGTCCTGACTTTC.